The clone carrying this T cell receptor (beta chain) was seen many times. Its antigen is still unknown. Assembly of TCR beta libraries relied on iRepertoire HTBI primers together with Arm-PCR of CDR3 regions. TCRdb itself ran the multiplex PCR reads through MiXCR, one entry per CDR3 protein. In the table there are around 450,000 distinct CDR3 sequences, 20% to 25% of which are singletons. Documented time point: persistent/refractory GD, antithyroid drugs over 5 years with positive TRAb. PBMC RNA served as the TCR library source. Graves' disease diagnosis relied on American Thyroid Association guidelines. Roughly 9 milliliters of peripheral blood were taken and placed in EDTA tubes. Germline V gene data show CDR1 as MNHNS and CDR2 as SASEGT. CDR3 length equals 14 residues. V lost 8 bases and J 4 bases, leaving 15 bases between the germline ends. This entry is derived from a study of regulatory T cells in long-lasting Graves disease. Points from the study as a whole: Reduced TCR diversity was observed in persistent Graves' patients versus newly diagnosed patients. Persistent cases favored TRBV28, TRBJ1-2 and TRBJ2-5.

The sequence was obtained from a female donor with Graves disease. The rearrangement links TRBV6-1 to TRBJ1-5, with D unclear. Here the sequenced sample was peripheral blood mononuclear cells (PBMCs), taken when the disease was refractory, from a patient treated with antithyroid drugs. The CDR3 coding sequence is TGTGCCAGCGAAGTGAGTCAGGCGAATCAGCCCCAGCATTTT. The encoded protein is CASEVSQANQPQHF.